These T cell receptor beta chains were read from a single sample in a study of T cell responses to AZD1222 COVID-19 vaccine. The repertoire was sequenced with immunoSEQ multiplex PCR; TCRdb's copy has only in-frame clones and lacks some. The data show around 150,000 clones, around 88% seen once. The source material was peripheral blood, sampled on day 0 of MenACWY control vaccination. The source of these receptors is an adult in good health. CDR3s leave out the opening cysteine and the closing phenylalanine or tryptophan. Each record gives: clone size, J gene, V gene, CDR3 protein. Clone size is stated in some rows and not others, as once, few, many or a class when expanded.

. | TRBJ1-6 | TRBV7-8 | ASSLVVGRGHSPLH
. | TRBJ2-3 | TRBV9 | ASSVAPSGASTDTQY
. | TRBJ1-5 | TRBV28 | ASSLRVSNQPQH
once | TRBJ1-3 | TRBV18 | ASSPTRDITRNTIY
. | TRBJ2-1 | TRBV10-3 | AISGFKGLAGDNEQF
. | TRBJ1-2 | TRBV6-2/TRBV6-3 | ASSYPDGYT
. | TRBJ1-3 | TRBV18 | ASSPGQSGNTIY
. | TRBJ2-2 | TRBV19 | ASSIINTGELF
. | TRBJ1-4 | TRBV4-2 | ASSRQTDNEKLF
. | TRBJ2-2 | TRBV15 | ATSRDGQGIITGELF
. | TRBJ2-5 | TRBV7-2 | ASSLATTEETQY
few | TRBJ2-7 | TRBV7-2 | ASSLASDYEQY
. | TRBJ1-6 | TRBV4-3 | ASSQERDFPSSYNSPLH
. | TRBJ2-5 | TRBV5-1 | ASSSTGTSGGSQY
few | TRBJ1-1 | TRBV7-2 | ASSLRFRGRMNTEAF
. | TRBJ2-7 | TRBV6-4 | ASLRLAGISYEQY
. | TRBJ2-3 | TRBV7-6 | ASSLERGGIDTQY
. | TRBJ2-3 | TRBV19 | ASSKRYTDTQY
. | TRBJ1-1 | TRBV5-4 | ASSLGTGILNTEAF
. | TRBJ2-5 | TRBV18 | ASSPAFQGLQETQY
. | TRBJ2-3 | TRBV4-2 | ASSQGFSGGGTDTQY
few | TRBJ1-5 | TRBV6-4 | ASSDVPQVQPQH
. | TRBJ2-3 | TRBV27 | ASSSTSGGAVGTQY
. | TRBJ1-4 | TRBV4-2 | ASSQRELREKLF
. | TRBJ2-1 | TRBV18 | ASNSGPGRALANEQF
. | TRBJ1-2 | TRBV15 | AIDIGRGYGYT
. | TRBJ2-1 | TRBV29-1 | SAASYTYNEQF
once | TRBJ1-1 | TRBV7-2 | ASSSQGDTEAF
. | TRBJ1-4 | TRBV6-6 | ASSPYSQGVVEKLF
. | TRBJ2-5 | TRBV4-1 | ASSLTGTSGSTETQY
once | TRBJ2-4 | TRBV29-1 | SVTLVGGGNIQY
. | TRBJ1-2 | TRBV29-1 | SVAQGRGYT
once | TRBJ1-1 | TRBV7-2 | ASSLVIRTEAF
once | TRBJ2-7 | TRBV27 | ASSLSALAYYEQY
. | TRBJ1-3 | TRBV5-4 | ASSSSTAVSGNTIY
. | TRBJ2-7 | TRBV27 | ASSFGTGIYEQY
once | TRBJ1-6 | TRBV3-1/TRBV3-2 | ASSPYQGIGSPLH
. | TRBJ2-3 | TRBV7-9 | ASSSGQGDGDTQY